Listed below are T cell receptor beta chains from one sample, sequenced in a study of radiation and T cells in renal cell carcinoma. The repertoire was sequenced with immunoSEQ multiplex PCR; TCRdb's copy has only in-frame clones and lacks some. The sample shows 150,000 or so clones, about nine tenths of them seen only once. The input for sequencing was blood, taken from a patient whose treatment included radiotherapy and nephrectomy. These receptors all stem from a woman aged 70 to 79 with renal cell carcinoma. The CDR3 runs from the conserved cysteine through the conserved F or W. D genes are given only for firm matches. Size is omitted from some rows. Given values are once, few, many or a class for expanded clones.

v_gene: TRBV5-1
j_gene: TRBJ2-3
abundance: .
d_gene: .
CDR3aa: CASSLRVTDTQYF
CDR3nt: TGCGCCAGCAGCTTGAGGGTAACAGATACGCAGTATTTT

v_gene: TRBV2
j_gene: TRBJ2-3
abundance: .
d_gene: TRBD2
CDR3aa: CASRAGTTRTDTQYF
CDR3nt: TGTGCCAGCAGGGCCGGGACTACCCGCACAGATACGCAGTATTTT

v_gene: TRBV4-3
j_gene: TRBJ2-6
abundance: .
d_gene: .
CDR3aa: CASSQVGGGANVLTF
CDR3nt: TGCGCCAGCAGCCAAGTGGGTGGTGGGGCCAACGTCCTGACTTTC

v_gene: TRBV2
j_gene: TRBJ1-1
abundance: .
d_gene: TRBD1
CDR3aa: CASNRGPQFTEAFF
CDR3nt: TGTGCCAGCAACAGGGGGCCCCAATTTACTGAAGCTTTCTTT

v_gene: TRBV15
j_gene: TRBJ1-5
abundance: .
d_gene: .
CDR3aa: CATRGSSNQPQHF
CDR3nt: TGTGCCACCAGAGGCAGTAGCAATCAGCCCCAGCATTTT

v_gene: TRBV9
j_gene: TRBJ2-1
abundance: .
d_gene: TRBD2
CDR3aa: CASSVIAGANEQFF
CDR3nt: TGTGCCAGCAGCGTAATAGCGGGAGCCAATGAGCAGTTCTTC

v_gene: TRBV29-1
j_gene: TRBJ1-2
abundance: .
d_gene: .
CDR3aa: CSVEDAGAGYTF
CDR3nt: TGCAGCGTTGAAGATGCAGGGGCCGGCTACACCTTC

v_gene: TRBV5-4
j_gene: TRBJ1-2
abundance: .
d_gene: .
CDR3aa: CASRSEGGGYGYTF
CDR3nt: TGTGCCAGCAGATCGGAGGGGGGTGGCTATGGCTACACCTTC

v_gene: TRBV4-2
j_gene: TRBJ2-3
abundance: .
d_gene: .
CDR3aa: CASSQGRVDTQYF
CDR3nt: TGTGCCAGCAGCCAAGGGAGGGTAGATACGCAGTATTTT

v_gene: TRBV5-1
j_gene: TRBJ2-3
abundance: .
d_gene: TRBD2
CDR3aa: CASSLVLAGSPRATQYF
CDR3nt: TGCGCCAGCAGCTTGGTCCTAGCGGGGTCACCTCGGGCTACGCAGTATTTT

v_gene: TRBV19
j_gene: TRBJ2-7
abundance: .
d_gene: .
CDR3aa: CASSRTDEQYF
CDR3nt: TGTGCCAGTAGCCGGACGGACGAGCAGTACTTC

v_gene: TRBV5-4
j_gene: TRBJ2-7
abundance: .
d_gene: TRBD2
CDR3aa: CASSPGLAATSYEQYF
CDR3nt: TGTGCCAGCAGCCCGGGACTAGCGGCGACATCCTACGAGCAGTACTTC

v_gene: TRBV27
j_gene: TRBJ1-2
abundance: .
d_gene: .
CDR3aa: CASSLTRAYGYTF
CDR3nt: TGTGCCAGCAGTTTAACCAGGGCCTATGGCTACACCTTC

v_gene: TRBV4-2
j_gene: TRBJ1-2
abundance: .
d_gene: .
CDR3aa: CASSQDDGYTF
CDR3nt: TGTGCCAGCAGCCAAGACGATGGCTACACCTTC

v_gene: TRBV19
j_gene: TRBJ1-3
abundance: .
d_gene: .
CDR3aa: CASSLKGTSQPSGNTIYF
CDR3nt: TGTGCCAGTAGTCTCAAGGGGACCTCCCAGCCTTCTGGAAACACCATATATTTT

v_gene: TRBV30
j_gene: TRBJ1-2
abundance: .
d_gene: .
CDR3aa: CAWSVENYGYTF
CDR3nt: TGTGCCTGGAGTGTAGAAAACTATGGCTACACCTTC

v_gene: TRBV5-1
j_gene: TRBJ1-1
abundance: once
d_gene: TRBD1
CDR3aa: CASSFLGQGDTEAFF
CDR3nt: TGCGCCAGCAGCTTCCTCGGACAGGGGGACACTGAAGCTTTCTTT

v_gene: TRBV5-1
j_gene: TRBJ1-2
abundance: .
d_gene: TRBD1
CDR3aa: CASSLGGQGARGYTF
CDR3nt: TGCGCCAGCAGCTTGGGAGGACAGGGGGCGCGGGGCTACACCTTC

v_gene: TRBV19
j_gene: TRBJ1-6
abundance: .
d_gene: TRBD1
CDR3aa: CASRDRGSYNSPLHF
CDR3nt: TGTGCCAGCCGGGACAGGGGATCCTATAATTCACCCCTCCACTTT

v_gene: TRBV5-4
j_gene: TRBJ2-1
abundance: .
d_gene: .
CDR3aa: CASSPQVARGPTNEQFF
CDR3nt: TGTGCCAGCAGCCCCCAGGTGGCGCGGGGGCCCACTAATGAGCAGTTCTTC

v_gene: TRBV6-5
j_gene: TRBJ1-3
abundance: few
d_gene: .
CDR3aa: CASSFRVSGNTIYF
CDR3nt: TGTGCCAGCAGTTTCAGGGTCTCTGGAAACACCATATATTTT

v_gene: TRBV11-2
j_gene: TRBJ1-3
abundance: .
d_gene: TRBD1
CDR3aa: CASSLGASGQGNTIYF
CDR3nt: TGTGCCAGCAGCTTAGGGGCCTCGGGACAGGGAAACACCATATATTTT

v_gene: TRBV7-2
j_gene: TRBJ2-7
abundance: .
d_gene: .
CDR3aa: CASSFWGRPYEQYF
CDR3nt: TGTGCCAGCAGCTTTTGGGGTCGACCCTACGAGCAGTACTTC

v_gene: TRBV30
j_gene: TRBJ1-5
abundance: .
d_gene: TRBD1
CDR3aa: CAWSSIGKGAHQPQHF
CDR3nt: TGTGCCTGGAGTAGTATTGGTAAGGGGGCGCATCAGCCCCAGCATTTT

v_gene: TRBV5-6
j_gene: TRBJ2-1
abundance: .
d_gene: TRBD2
CDR3aa: CASSALGLVSYNEQFF
CDR3nt: TGTGCCAGCAGCGCCCTCGGACTAGTATCCTACAATGAGCAGTTCTTC

v_gene: TRBV5-4
j_gene: TRBJ2-7
abundance: .
d_gene: .
CDR3aa: CASSLASRGPYEQYF
CDR3nt: TGTGCCAGCAGCTTGGCCTCGCGGGGACCCTACGAGCAGTACTTC

v_gene: TRBV5-4
j_gene: TRBJ2-2
abundance: .
d_gene: TRBD1
CDR3aa: CASSSPGGHLINTGELFF
CDR3nt: TGTGCCAGCAGCTCACCAGGGGGCCACCTTATTAACACCGGGGAGCTGTTTTTT

v_gene: TRBV14
j_gene: TRBJ2-1
abundance: .
d_gene: TRBD2
CDR3aa: CASSLRTSGGGNEQFF
CDR3nt: TGTGCCAGCAGCCTCCGGACTAGCGGGGGGGGAAATGAGCAGTTCTTC

v_gene: TRBV29-1
j_gene: TRBJ2-3
abundance: .
d_gene: TRBD2
CDR3aa: CSVEGGRAGADTQYF
CDR3nt: TGCAGCGTTGAAGGAGGACGAGCGGGGGCAGATACGCAGTATTTT

v_gene: TRBV13
j_gene: TRBJ1-6
abundance: .
d_gene: .
CDR3aa: CASSLRGGSYNSPLHF
CDR3nt: TGTGCCAGCAGCTTACGAGGAGGCTCCTATAATTCACCCCTCCACTTT

v_gene: TRBV10-3
j_gene: TRBJ2-3
abundance: once
d_gene: .
CDR3aa: CAISEFPDTQYF
CDR3nt: TGTGCCATCAGTGAGTTCCCAGATACGCAGTATTTT

v_gene: TRBV5-1
j_gene: TRBJ2-1
abundance: .
d_gene: .
CDR3aa: CASSTGPPAANEQFF
CDR3nt: TGCGCCAGCAGCACGGGACCCCCCGCGGCCAATGAGCAGTTCTTC

v_gene: TRBV16
j_gene: TRBJ1-2
abundance: .
d_gene: TRBD1
CDR3aa: CASSHSGTGNYGYTF
CDR3nt: TGTGCCAGCAGCCACTCCGGGACAGGGAACTATGGCTACACCTTC

v_gene: TRBV28
j_gene: TRBJ2-7
abundance: .
d_gene: .
CDR3aa: CASRLGLTSTEQYF
CDR3nt: TGTGCCAGCAGGTTGGGGCTCACTAGCACCGAGCAGTACTTC

v_gene: TRBV6-5
j_gene: TRBJ1-5
abundance: .
d_gene: .
CDR3aa: CASRPTRHSNQPQHF
CDR3nt: TGTGCCAGCAGACCCACAAGGCATAGCAATCAGCCCCAGCATTTT

v_gene: TRBV7-7
j_gene: TRBJ2-7
abundance: .
d_gene: .
CDR3aa: CASSLGPTDEQYF
CDR3nt: TGTGCTAGCAGCTTGGGGCCGACAGACGAGCAGTACTTC

v_gene: TRBV2
j_gene: TRBJ1-1
abundance: few
d_gene: .
CDR3aa: CAGWTGTTEAFF
CDR3nt: TGTGCCGGATGGACGGGGACCACTGAAGCTTTCTTT

v_gene: TRBV6-6
j_gene: TRBJ1-1
abundance: .
d_gene: .
CDR3aa: CASRRFGNTEAFF
CDR3nt: TGTGCCAGCAGACGATTCGGAAACACTGAAGCTTTCTTT

v_gene: TRBV5-1
j_gene: TRBJ1-3
abundance: .
d_gene: TRBD1
CDR3aa: CASSGTASGNTIYF
CDR3nt: TGCGCCAGCAGCGGGACAGCCTCTGGAAACACCATATATTTT

v_gene: TRBV7-3
j_gene: TRBJ2-5
abundance: .
d_gene: .
CDR3aa: CASSPTPQETQYF
CDR3nt: TGTGCCAGCAGCCCCACCCCCCAAGAGACCCAGTACTTC

v_gene: TRBV7-6
j_gene: TRBJ1-2
abundance: .
d_gene: TRBD1
CDR3aa: CASSLSQGSYYGYTF
CDR3nt: TGTGCCAGCAGCTTATCACAGGGGAGTTACTACGGCTACACCTTC

v_gene: TRBV19
j_gene: TRBJ2-1
abundance: .
d_gene: .
CDR3aa: CASSPGYTNNEQFF
CDR3nt: TGTGCCAGTAGTCCGGGGTACACGAACAATGAGCAGTTCTTC

v_gene: TRBV5-4
j_gene: TRBJ1-2
abundance: .
d_gene: TRBD1
CDR3aa: CASSAPTGGAIYGYTF
CDR3nt: TGTGCCAGCAGCGCGCCGACAGGGGGCGCGATCTATGGCTACACCTTC

v_gene: TRBV11-2
j_gene: TRBJ2-7
abundance: .
d_gene: TRBD1
CDR3aa: CASSLRFLDRGYEQYF
CDR3nt: TGTGCCAGCAGCTTAAGGTTCTTGGACAGGGGTTACGAGCAGTACTTC

v_gene: TRBV6-1
j_gene: TRBJ1-5
abundance: .
d_gene: .
CDR3aa: CATTPGLGSNQPQHF
CDR3nt: TGTGCCACCACCCCGGGACTAGGAAGCAATCAGCCCCAGCATTTT